Each of the 16 T cell receptor beta chains below was sequenced from the same sample in a study of OX40 agonist ivuxolimab in advanced cancers. Libraries came from the immunoSEQ multiplex PCR assay. Not all clones reach the TCRdb copy of this immuneACCESS table, which keeps in-frame sequences only. Checked studies attribute under half of the gap to unresolved V genes and leave the rest unexplained. This sample is represented by roughly 64,000 clones; approximately 84% of them were singletons. Roughly 9.8% of the sample lies in the top ten. Specimen: CD4+ or CD8+ T cells sorted from blood, collected in a trial of the OX40 agonist ivuxolimab. Receptor source: an adult with an advanced solid tumor such as melanoma, head and neck, liver or kidney cancer.

V and J are TRBV27 and TRBJ1-1; D is ambiguous. This CDR3 is built from 13 residues. V gave up 6 bases and J gave up 1 base, with 9 bases separating them. Germline lookup yields CDR1 MNHEY and CDR2 SMNVEV (reference sequence). The CDR3 DNA sequence: TGTGCCAGCAGCCCTTTTGAGAACACTGAAGCTTTCTTT. The encoded protein is CASSPFENTEAFF.

The rearrangement links TRBV6-5 to TRBJ1-2; 11 bases align to TRBD1. Trimming removed 2 bases from V and 4 bases from J; junction bases left unmatched: 3. The germline V gene encodes CDR1 MNHEY and CDR2 SVGAGI. This CDR3 spans 15 amino acids. CDR3: CASSYRDRGFYGYTF. Written as DNA, the CDR3 is TGTGCCAGCAGTTACAGGGACAGGGGGTTCTATGGCTACACCTTC.

This clone was detected a few times. The chain is built from TRBV7-8 and TRBJ2-7; 10 positions agree with TRBD1. The ends lost 4 bases at V and 3 bases at J; junction bases unmatched: 0. This CDR3 has 13 residues. The germline CDR1 and CDR2 sequences are SGHVS and FQNEAQ. CDR3 in amino acids: CASSWTGGYEQYF. DNA of the CDR3: TGTGCCAGCAGCTGGACAGGGGGCTACGAGCAGTACTTC. Variable domain in full (rest from reference TRBV7-8 and TRBJ2-7): GAGVSQSPRYKVAKRGQDVALRCDPISGHVSLFWYQQALGQGPEFLTYFQNEAQLDKSGLPSDRFFAERPEGSVSTLKIQRTQQEDSAVYLCASSWTGGYEQYFGPGTRLTVT.

Only one count was recorded for this clone. Distinct nucleotide sequences in the sample also encode this CDR3. The J gene is TRBJ2-7, the V gene TRBV2; 12 nucleotides line up with TRBD2. With 6 bases clipped from V and 4 bases from J, the junction kept 4 bases outside the gene matches. The CDR3 runs to 14 residues. CDR1 is SNHLY and CDR2 is FYNNEI in the germline V gene. DNA for the CDR3: TGTGCCAGCAGGCAGACTAGCGGGGGTTACGAGCAGTACTTC. Its protein product is CASRQTSGGYEQYF.

The chain carries TRBV4-3 and TRBJ2-6; possible D gene TRBD2, 6 bases. Looked up from germline, CDR1 is LGHNA and CDR2 is YSLEER. V shed 5 bases and J shed 2 bases, with 10 bases lying between them. The CDR3 spans 15 residues. The CDR3 coding sequence is TGCGCCAGCAGCTCGGAGGGCACTGGGGCCAACGTCCTGACTTTC. It is translated as CASSSEGTGANVLTF.

About this clone: Distinct nucleotide sequences in the sample also encode this CDR3. The rearrangement links TRBV5-6 to TRBJ1-2; D is unresolved. V lost 0 bases, J lost 2 bases, and 5 bases lay in between. This CDR3 has 13 amino acids. Germline V gives CDR1 SGHDT, CDR2 YYEEEE. For the CDR3, the DNA is TGTGCCAGCAGCTTGGAACAGAACTATGGCTACACCTTC. Amino acid sequence: CASSLEQNYGYTF.

V gene TRBV10-3 combines with J gene TRBJ2-1; TRBD2 might be the D (6 bases). This CDR3 contains 17 residues. V was clipped by 3 bases and J by 7 bases, with 22 bases between them. The germline V gene encodes CDR1 ENHRY and CDR2 SYGVKD. The CDR3 loop is CAISDSIADLRWNEQFF. CDR3 coding DNA: TGTGCCATCAGTGATTCCATAGCGGATCTCCGATGGAATGAGCAGTTCTTC.

The gene calls are TRBV5-4 and TRBJ2-2, with D unresolved. Per the germline V gene, CDR1 is SGHNT and CDR2 is YYREEE (reference sequence). The V end was cut by 4 bases, the J end by 0 bases, with 7 bases between. This CDR3 comprises 14 residues. This CDR3 reads CASSADSNTGELFF. The CDR3 DNA reads TGTGCCAGCAGCGCAGATTCGAACACCGGGGAGCTGTTTTTT.

This clone occurred a few times. The V call is TRBV7-1, the J call TRBJ1-6; D is uncertain. TRBV7-1 is sorted into the ORF group, with uncertain function. This CDR3 has 20 residues. The V end was cut by 5 bases, the J end by 0 bases, with 23 bases between. This chain's CDR3 is CASSPLNSVGGSSYNSPLHF. CDR3 in DNA: TGTGCCAGCAGCCCACTTAATAGTGTAGGCGGGAGCTCCTATAATTCACCCCTCCACTTT.

V and J are TRBV7-9 and TRBJ2-4; 8 nucleotides match TRBD2. The CDR3 loop spans 12 amino acids. The trim removed 5 bases at V and 9 bases at J, leaving 3 bases unmatched. Germline-derived CDR1 and CDR2 are SEHNR and FQNEAQ (reference sequence). The CDR3 region has the DNA TGTGCCAGCAGCGCAAGCGGGGGCATTCAGTACTTC. Amino acids: CASSASGGIQYF.

The chain links TRBV18 to TRBJ1-1, with TRBD1 matching over 7 bases. The CDR3 runs 16 residues. CDR1 is KGHSH, CDR2 LQKENI, per germline. Germline trimming cut 6 bases from V and 2 bases from J; bases unmatched to any gene: 12. In DNA, the CDR3 is TGTGCCAGCTCGCCAAACCAGGGGGTGCTCAACACTGAAGCTTTCTTT. It codes for CASSPNQGVLNTEAFF.

This clone came up a few times. The chain employs TRBV21-1 and TRBJ2-1; no DNA check was done on the table's D call, TRBD2. TRBV21-1 is classified as a pseudogene. This CDR3 contains 17 residues. CDR3: CASSNRGGLPILDEQFF. The CDR3 region has the DNA TGTGCCAGCAGCAATAGGGGAGGGCTGCCTATTTTGGATGAGCAGTTCTTC.

The chain employs TRBV7-3 and TRBJ2-6, with D perhaps matching TRBD1 (6 bases). Germline V CDR1 and CDR2: SGHTA, FQGTGA. V was shortened by 5 bases and J by 2 bases, with 10 bases between the two germline ends. This CDR3 is built from 15 residues. The CDR3 reads CASSDSGAGANVLTF. The DNA of the CDR3 is TGTGCCAGCAGCGACTCAGGGGCTGGGGCCAACGTCCTGACTTTC.

As DNA, the CDR3 is TGTGCCAGTAGTCTTACAGGAACTGAAGCTTTCTTT. Translation: CASSLTGTEAFF. This chain links TRBV19 with TRBJ1-1; the D gene is possibly TRBD1 (5 bases). V was clipped by 5 bases and J by 5 bases, with 9 bases between them. Germline V gene lookup returns CDR1 LNHDA and CDR2 SQIVND (reference sequence). The CDR3 spans 12 residues.

The chain employs TRBV2 and TRBJ1-1; D unresolved. Trimming removed 5 bases at V and 0 bases at J, with 10 bases between. CDR1 is SNHLY, CDR2 FYNNEI, per germline. The CDR3 extends over 14 amino acids. CDR3 sequence (DNA): TGTGCCAGCAGTAACGTAAGGATGAACACTGAAGCTTTCTTT. It encodes CASSNVRMNTEAFF.

As concerns this clone: Other DNA sequences in the sample encode the same CDR3. The V gene is TRBV18, the J gene TRBJ2-3; D remains ambiguous. CDR3 size: 12 residues. V lost 3 bases and J lost 0, with 1 base in between. CDR1 and CDR2 (germline): KGHSH, LQKENI. CDR3 DNA sequence: TGTGCCAGCTCACCCAGCACAGATACGCAGTATTTT. Translating gives CASSPSTDTQYF.